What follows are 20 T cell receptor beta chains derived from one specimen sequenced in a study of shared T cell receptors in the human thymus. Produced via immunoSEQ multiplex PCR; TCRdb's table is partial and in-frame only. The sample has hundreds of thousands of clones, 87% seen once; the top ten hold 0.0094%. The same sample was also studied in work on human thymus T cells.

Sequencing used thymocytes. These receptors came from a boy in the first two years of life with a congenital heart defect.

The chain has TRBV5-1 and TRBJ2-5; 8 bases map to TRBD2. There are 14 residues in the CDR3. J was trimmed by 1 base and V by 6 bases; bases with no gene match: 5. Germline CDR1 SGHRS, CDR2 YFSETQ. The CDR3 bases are TGCGCCAGCAAACTAGCGGTGGTCCAAGAGACCCAGTACTTC. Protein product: CASKLAVVQETQYF. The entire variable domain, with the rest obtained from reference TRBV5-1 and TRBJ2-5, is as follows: KAGVTQTPRYLIKTRGQQVTLSCSPISGHRSVSWYQQTPGQGLQFLFEYFSETQRNKGNFPGRFSGRQFSNSRSEMNVSTLELGDSALYLCASKLAVVQETQYFGPGTRLLVL.

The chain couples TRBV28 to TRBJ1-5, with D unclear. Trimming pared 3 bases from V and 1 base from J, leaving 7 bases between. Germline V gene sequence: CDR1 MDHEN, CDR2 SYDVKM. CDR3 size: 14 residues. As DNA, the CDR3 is TGTGCCAGCAGTTTTGCGAGGAGCAATCAGCCCCAGCATTTT. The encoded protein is CASSFARSNQPQHF.

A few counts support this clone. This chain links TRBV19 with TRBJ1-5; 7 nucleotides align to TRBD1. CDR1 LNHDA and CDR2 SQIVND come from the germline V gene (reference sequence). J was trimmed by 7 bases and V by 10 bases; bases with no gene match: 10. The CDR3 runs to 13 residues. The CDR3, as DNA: TGTGCCATCTCCACAGGGGCGGGGCAGCCCCAGCATTTT. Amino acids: CAISTGAGQPQHF.

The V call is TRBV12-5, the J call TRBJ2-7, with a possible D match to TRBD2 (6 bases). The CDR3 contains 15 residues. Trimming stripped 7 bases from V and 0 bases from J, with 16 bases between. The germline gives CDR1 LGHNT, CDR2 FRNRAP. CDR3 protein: CASASGGHLSYEQYF. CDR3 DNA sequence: TGTGCTAGTGCCAGCGGAGGGCATCTCTCCTACGAGCAGTACTTC. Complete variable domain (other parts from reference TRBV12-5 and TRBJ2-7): DARVTQTPRHKVTEMGQEVTMRCQPILGHNTVFWYRQTMMQGLELLAYFRNRAPLDDSGMPKDRFSAEMPDATLATLKIQPSEPRDSAVYFCASASGGHLSYEQYFGPGTRLTVT.

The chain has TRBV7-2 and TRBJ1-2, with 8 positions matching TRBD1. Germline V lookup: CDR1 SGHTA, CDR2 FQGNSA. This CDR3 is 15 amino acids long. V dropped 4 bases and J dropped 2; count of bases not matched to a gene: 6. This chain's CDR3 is CASSSSGQGNYGYTF. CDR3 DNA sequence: TGTGCCAGCAGCTCCTCCGGACAGGGAAACTATGGCTACACCTTC.

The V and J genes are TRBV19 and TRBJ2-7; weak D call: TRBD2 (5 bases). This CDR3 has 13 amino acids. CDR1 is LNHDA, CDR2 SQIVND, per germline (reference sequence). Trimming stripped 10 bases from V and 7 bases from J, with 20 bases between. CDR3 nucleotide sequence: TGTGCCACTTCCTTAGGACTCCGTTTAGAGCAGTACTTC. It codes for CATSLGLRLEQYF.

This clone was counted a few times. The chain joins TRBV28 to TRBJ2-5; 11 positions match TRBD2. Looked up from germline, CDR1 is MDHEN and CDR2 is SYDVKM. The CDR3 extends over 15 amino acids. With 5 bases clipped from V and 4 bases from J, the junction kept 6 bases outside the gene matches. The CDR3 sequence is CASSRPGTSGETQYF. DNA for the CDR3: TGTGCCAGCAGTCGCCCCGGGACTAGCGGAGAGACCCAGTACTTC.

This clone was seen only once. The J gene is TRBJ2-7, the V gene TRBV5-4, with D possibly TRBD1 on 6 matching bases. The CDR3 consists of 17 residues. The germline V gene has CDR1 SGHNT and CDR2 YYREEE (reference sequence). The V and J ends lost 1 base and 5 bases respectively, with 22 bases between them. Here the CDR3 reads CASSLSGFGRGRDEQYF. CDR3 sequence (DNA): TGTGCCAGCAGCTTGTCGGGGTTCGGCAGGGGTAGAGACGAGCAGTACTTC.

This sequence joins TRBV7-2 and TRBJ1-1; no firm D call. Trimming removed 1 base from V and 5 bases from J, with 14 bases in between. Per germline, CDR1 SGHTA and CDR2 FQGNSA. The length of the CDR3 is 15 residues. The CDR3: CASSLGSQGETEAFF. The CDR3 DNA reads TGTGCCAGCAGCTTAGGGAGCCAAGGCGAGACTGAAGCTTTCTTT.

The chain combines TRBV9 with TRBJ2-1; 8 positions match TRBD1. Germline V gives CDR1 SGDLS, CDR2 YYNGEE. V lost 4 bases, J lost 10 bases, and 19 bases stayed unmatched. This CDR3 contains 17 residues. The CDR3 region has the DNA TGTGCCAGCAGCTTTCCAAGGGGACAGGAGGAGGTACGCGAGCAGTTCTTC. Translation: CASSFPRGQEEVREQFF.

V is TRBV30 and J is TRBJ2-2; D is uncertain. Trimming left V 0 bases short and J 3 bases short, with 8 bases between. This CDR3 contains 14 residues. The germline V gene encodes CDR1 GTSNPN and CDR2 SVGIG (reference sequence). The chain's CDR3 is CAWSVLPDTGELFF. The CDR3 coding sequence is TGTGCCTGGAGTGTACTACCCGACACCGGGGAGCTGTTTTTT.

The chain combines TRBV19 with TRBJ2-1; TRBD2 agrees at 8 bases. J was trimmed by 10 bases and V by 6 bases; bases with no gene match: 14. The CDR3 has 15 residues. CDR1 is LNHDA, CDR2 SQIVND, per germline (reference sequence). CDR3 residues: CASSPLAAPSGEQFF. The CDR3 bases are TGTGCCAGTAGCCCACTAGCGGCCCCTTCTGGAGAGCAGTTCTTC.

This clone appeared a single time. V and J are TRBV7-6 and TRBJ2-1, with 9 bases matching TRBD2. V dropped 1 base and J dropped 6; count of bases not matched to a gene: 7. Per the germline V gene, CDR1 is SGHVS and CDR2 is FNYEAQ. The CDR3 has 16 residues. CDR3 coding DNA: TGTGCCAGCAGCTTAGTCTCAGGCGGGAGGGCCAATGAGCAGTTCTTC. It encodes CASSLVSGGRANEQFF.

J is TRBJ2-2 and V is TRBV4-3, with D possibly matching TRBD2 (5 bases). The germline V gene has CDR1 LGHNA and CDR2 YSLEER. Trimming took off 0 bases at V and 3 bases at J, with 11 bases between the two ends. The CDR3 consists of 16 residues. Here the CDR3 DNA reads TGCGCCAGCAGCCAAGACTCTCGGGGAGACACCGGGGAGCTGTTTTTT. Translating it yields CASSQDSRGDTGELFF.

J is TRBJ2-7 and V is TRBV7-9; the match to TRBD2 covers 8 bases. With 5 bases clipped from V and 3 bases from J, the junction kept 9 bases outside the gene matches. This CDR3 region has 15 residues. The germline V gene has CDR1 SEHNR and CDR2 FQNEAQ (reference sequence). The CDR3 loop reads CASSPVSGVFYEQYF. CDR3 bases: TGTGCCAGCAGCCCCGTTAGCGGGGTTTTCTACGAGCAGTACTTC.

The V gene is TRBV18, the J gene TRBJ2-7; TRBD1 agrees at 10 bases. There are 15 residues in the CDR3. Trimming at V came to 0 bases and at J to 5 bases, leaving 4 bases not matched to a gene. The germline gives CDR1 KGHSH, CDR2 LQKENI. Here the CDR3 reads CASSPPDRGANEQYF. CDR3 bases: TGTGCCAGCTCACCACCGGACAGGGGGGCGAACGAGCAGTACTTC.

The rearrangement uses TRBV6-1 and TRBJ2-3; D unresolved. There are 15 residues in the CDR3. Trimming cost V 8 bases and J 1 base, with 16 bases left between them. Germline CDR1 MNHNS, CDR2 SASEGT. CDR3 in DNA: TGTGCCAGCTCAGCAACAGCCATCCGCACAGATACGCAGTATTTT. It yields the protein CASSATAIRTDTQYF.

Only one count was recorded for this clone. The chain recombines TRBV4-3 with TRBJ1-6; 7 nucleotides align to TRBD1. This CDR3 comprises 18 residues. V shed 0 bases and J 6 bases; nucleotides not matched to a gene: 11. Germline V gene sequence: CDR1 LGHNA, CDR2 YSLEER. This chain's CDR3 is CASSQDYPRGNFNSPLHF. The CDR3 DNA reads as TGCGCCAGCAGCCAAGATTACCCCAGGGGGAATTTTAATTCACCCCTCCACTTT.

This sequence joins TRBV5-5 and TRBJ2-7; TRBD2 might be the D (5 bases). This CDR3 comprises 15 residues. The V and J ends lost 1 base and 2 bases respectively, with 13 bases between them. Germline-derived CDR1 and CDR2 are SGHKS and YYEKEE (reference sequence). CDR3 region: CASSLQTTGTYEQYF. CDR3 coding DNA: TGTGCCAGCAGCTTGCAGACGACGGGAACCTACGAGCAGTACTTC.

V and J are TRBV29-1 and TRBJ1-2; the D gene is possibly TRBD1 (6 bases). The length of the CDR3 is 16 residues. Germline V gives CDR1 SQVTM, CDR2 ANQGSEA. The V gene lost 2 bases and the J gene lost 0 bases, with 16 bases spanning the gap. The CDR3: CSVESTGTPSNYGYTF. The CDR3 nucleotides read TGCAGCGTTGAAAGCACCGGGACACCGTCTAACTATGGCTACACCTTC.